The rows below give T cell receptor beta chains drawn from one sample of a study of shared clonotypes between healthy human individuals. Generated by immunoSEQ multiplex PCR, the TCRdb table keeps only in-frame clones and is missing some. The table has roughly 1,100,000 clones, 65% to 75% seen once. The sequenced sample was memory CD4+ T cells sorted from blood. These receptors all stem from a young man in good health. CDR3s include the opening cysteine and the closing phenylalanine or tryptophan. Each record gives: D gene, J gene, clone size, CDR3 length, V gene, CDR3 protein, CDR3 DNA. A D gene is named only where the DNA matches it firmly. Only part of the rows carry a size: once, few, many, or a class if the clone is expanded.

NA,TRBJ1-2,once,13,TRBV6-1,CASSPTGTNGYTF,TGTGCCAGCAGTCCGACCGGGACTAATGGCTACACCTTC
TRBD1,TRBJ1-5,NA,14,TRBV4-1,CASSQDRGVQPQHF,TGCGCCAGCAGCCAAGACAGGGGGGTTCAGCCCCAGCATTTT
TRBD1,TRBJ2-5,NA,15,TRBV29-1,CSVDVGQGVLETQYF,TGCAGCGTTGACGTGGGACAGGGGGTCTTGGAGACCCAGTACTTC
NA,TRBJ1-6,few,16,TRBV27,CASSLMTPRVGSPLHF,TGTGCCAGCAGTTTAATGACGCCCCGGGTGGGTTCACCCCTCCACTTT
TRBD2,TRBJ2-5,NA,14,TRBV7-8,CASSLAGTSGTQYF,TGTGCCAGCAGCTTAGCCGGGACTAGCGGGACCCAGTACTTC
NA,TRBJ2-3,many,14,TRBV5-1,CASSLAFATDTQYF,TGCGCCAGCAGCTTGGCGTTTGCCACAGATACGCAGTATTTT
NA,TRBJ1-4,many,14,TRBV30,CAWSVGMGPRKLFF,TGTGCCTGGAGTGTTGGTATGGGGCCGAGGAAACTGTTTTTT
NA,TRBJ2-5,NA,14,TRBV10-3,CAIGETGPQETQYF,TGTGCCATCGGGGAGACAGGCCCGCAAGAGACCCAGTACTTC
TRBD1,TRBJ2-7,NA,16,TRBV5-6,CASSWGGWTGGDEQYF,TGTGCCAGCAGCTGGGGCGGATGGACAGGGGGCGACGAGCAGTACTTC
TRBD2,TRBJ2-5,NA,14,TRBV6-6,CASSYPGGVETQYF,TGTGCCAGCAGTTACCCTGGGGGGGTGGAGACCCAGTACTTC
NA,TRBJ2-5,NA,11,TRBV7-2,CASSIPETQYF,TGTGCCAGCAGCATCCCAGAGACCCAGTACTTC
TRBD1,TRBJ2-4,many,11,TRBV29-1,CSEWDSTIQYF,TGCAGCGAGTGGGACAGTACCATTCAGTACTTC
NA,TRBJ1-6,NA,15,TRBV6-5,CASSYESTYNSPLHF,TGTGCCAGCAGTTACGAGAGTACTTATAATTCACCCCTCCACTTT
TRBD2,TRBJ2-1,NA,16,TRBV7-2,CASSPRGGLAGNEQFF,TGTGCCAGCAGCCCCAGAGGCGGTCTAGCGGGTAATGAGCAGTTCTTC
NA,TRBJ2-7,NA,19,TRBV5-4,CASSMGRAGTTGLIDEQYF,TGTGCCAGCAGCATGGGTCGCGCAGGGACAACCGGTCTAATCGACGAGCAGTACTTC
NA,TRBJ2-3,NA,15,TRBV30,CAWSVQAASTDTQYF,TGTGCCTGGAGTGTACAGGCGGCGAGCACAGATACGCAGTATTTT
TRBD2,TRBJ2-3,NA,18,TRBV5-4,CASSLGILAGGYTDTQYF,TGTGCCAGCAGCTTGGGGATACTAGCGGGGGGTTACACAGATACGCAGTATTTT
TRBD1,TRBJ1-3,NA,17,TRBV5-1,CASSLEGADLSGNTIYF,TGCGCCAGCAGCTTGGAGGGGGCCGATCTCTCTGGAAACACCATATATTTT
TRBD2,TRBJ2-5,NA,14,TRBV7-8,CASSPRGVQETQYF,TGTGCCAGCAGCCCCCGGGGGGTCCAAGAGACCCAGTACTTC
TRBD1,TRBJ1-5,NA,15,TRBV19,CASATGQGSNQPQHF,TGTGCCAGTGCCACGGGACAGGGTAGCAATCAGCCCCAGCATTTT
NA,TRBJ2-7,NA,11,TRBV5-6,CASSLRHEQYF,TGTGCCAGCAGCTTGCGACACGAGCAGTACTTC
NA,TRBJ2-7,NA,11,TRBV2,CASSVAYEQYF,TGTGCCAGCAGTGTAGCCTACGAGCAGTACTTC
NA,TRBJ1-6,few,14,TRBV5-1,CASSPEGGVSPLHF,TGCGCCAGCAGCCCCGAGGGGGGAGTGTCACCCCTCCACTTT
NA,TRBJ1-5,NA,15,TRBV6-5,CASSYSLREGQPQHF,TGTGCCAGCAGTTACTCGCTTCGGGAAGGGCAGCCCCAGCATTTT
NA,TRBJ1-1,NA,12,TRBV11-2,CASSLVSDKAFF,TGTGCCAGCAGCTTAGTGTCCGATAAAGCTTTCTTT
NA,TRBJ1-6,NA,16,TRBV19,CASSIGGKGVNSPLHF,TGTGCCAGTAGTATAGGAGGAAAGGGGGTTAATTCACCCCTCCACTTT
TRBD2,TRBJ2-1,few,15,TRBV4-3,CASSLGLAGAGEQFF,TGCGCCAGCAGCCTCGGACTAGCGGGAGCGGGGGAGCAGTTCTTC